This TCR beta chain stems from a study of blood T cell repertoires in COVID-19. Study-wide context: The cDNA or gDNA used as material had been derived from T cells, B-cell-depleted T cells, or PBMCs.

The CDR3 extends over 17 amino acids. In germline, CDR1 is SGHRS, CDR2 YFSETQ. V was clipped by 0 bases and J by 0 bases; unmatched bases: 5. TCRdb's copy holds only in-frame clones and misses some; the assay was immunoSEQ multiplex PCR. The data hold 300,000 to 450,000 clones, with 80% to 90% observed a single time. The study drew participants aged about 18 to 95 years from roughly 25 US areas. Clinical history as reported by participants underpinned cohort assignment. Two negative PCRs, clearance, or symptom resolution had been documented for recovered Cohort 3 donors. The V call is TRBV5-1, the J call TRBJ2-7, with TRBD2 identical over 11 bases. This clonotype was sampled from a man between 18 and 29 years old who had recovered from COVID-19. Sequenced sample: PBMCs or T cells enriched from blood (not recorded which). This CDR3 reads CASSLGTSGSTSYEQYF. CDR3 DNA sequence: TGCGCCAGCAGCTTGGGTACTAGCGGGAGTACCTCCTACGAGCAGTACTTC.